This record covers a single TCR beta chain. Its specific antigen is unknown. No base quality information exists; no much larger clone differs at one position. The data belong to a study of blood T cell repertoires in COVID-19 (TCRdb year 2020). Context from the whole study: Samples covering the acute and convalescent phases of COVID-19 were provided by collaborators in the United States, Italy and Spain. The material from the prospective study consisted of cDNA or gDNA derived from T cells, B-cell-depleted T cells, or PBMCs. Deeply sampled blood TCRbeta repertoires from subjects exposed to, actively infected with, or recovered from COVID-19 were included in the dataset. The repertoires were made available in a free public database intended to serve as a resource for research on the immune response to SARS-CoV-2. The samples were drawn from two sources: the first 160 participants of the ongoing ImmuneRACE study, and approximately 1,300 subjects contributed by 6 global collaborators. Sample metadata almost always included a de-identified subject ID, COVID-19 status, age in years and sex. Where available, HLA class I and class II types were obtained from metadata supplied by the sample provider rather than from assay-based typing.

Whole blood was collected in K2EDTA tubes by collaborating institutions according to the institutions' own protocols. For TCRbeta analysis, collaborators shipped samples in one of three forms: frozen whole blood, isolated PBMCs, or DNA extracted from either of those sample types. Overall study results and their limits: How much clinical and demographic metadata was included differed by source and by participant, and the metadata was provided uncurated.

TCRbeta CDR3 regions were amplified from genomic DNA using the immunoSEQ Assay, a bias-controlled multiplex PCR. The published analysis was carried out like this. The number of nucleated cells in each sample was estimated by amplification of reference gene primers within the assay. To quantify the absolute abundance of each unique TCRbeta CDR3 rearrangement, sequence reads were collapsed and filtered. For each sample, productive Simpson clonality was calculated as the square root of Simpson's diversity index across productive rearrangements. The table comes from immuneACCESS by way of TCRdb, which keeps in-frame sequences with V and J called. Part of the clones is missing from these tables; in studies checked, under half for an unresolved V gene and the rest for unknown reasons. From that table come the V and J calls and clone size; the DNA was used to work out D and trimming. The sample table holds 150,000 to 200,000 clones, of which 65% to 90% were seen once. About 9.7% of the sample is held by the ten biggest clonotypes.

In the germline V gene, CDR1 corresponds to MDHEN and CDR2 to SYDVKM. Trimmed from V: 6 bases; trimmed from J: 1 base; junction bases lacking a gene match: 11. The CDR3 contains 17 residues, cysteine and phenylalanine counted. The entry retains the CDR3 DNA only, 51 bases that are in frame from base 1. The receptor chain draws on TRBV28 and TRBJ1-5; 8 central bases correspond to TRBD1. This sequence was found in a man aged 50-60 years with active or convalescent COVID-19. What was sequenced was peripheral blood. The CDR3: CASSQGAIYMSNQPQHF. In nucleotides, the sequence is TGTGCCAGCAGCCAGGGGGCAATTTATATGAGCAATCAGCCCCAGCATTTT.